This T cell receptor (beta chain) was identified in a study of radiation and T cells in renal cell carcinoma. Broader study findings: Top tumor clonotypes rose in blood 2 weeks post-radiation, then contracted. Baseline intratumoral clonotype presence is unknown without pretreatment biopsies.

The method was immunoSEQ multiplex PCR; TCRdb's version includes in-frame clones alone and lacks a portion of them. The sample comprises around 140,000 clones, 88% of which are singletons, and 4.1% rests with the top ten. Time point described: baseline pretreatment blood. Treatment reported: 15 Gy SBRT to primary tumor, nephrectomy 4 weeks later. Serial blood draws occurred at baseline and 2 and 4 weeks post-SBRT. To note about this clone: Its target is unknown.

The ends were cut back, 8 bases at V and 3 bases at J, with 8 bases in the middle. The length of the CDR3 is 13 residues. Germline-derived CDR1 and CDR2 are MDHEN and SYDVKM. Material: blood, obtained from a patient whose treatment included radiotherapy and nephrectomy. The V and J genes are TRBV28 and TRBJ2-6, with a tentative D call TRBD2 (5 bases). The receptor comes from a woman in her seventies with renal cell carcinoma. CDR3 in amino acids: CASAGFGANVLTF. Written as DNA, the CDR3 is TGTGCCAGCGCGGGCTTTGGGGCCAACGTCCTGACTTTC.